Shown below are 26 T cell receptor beta chains from a single sample sequenced in a study of T cells in Graves' hyperthyroidism and ophthalmopathy. Amplification of TCR beta CDR3 regions was performed using RNA transcripts as template. In the first-round RT-PCR of the TCR CDR3, the HTBI primer set was used. TCRdb re-derived calls from the multiplex PCR reads in MiXCR, one entry per CDR3 protein. Found here are approximately 370,000 distinct CDR3 sequences, roughly a sixth of them singletons; the top ten hold 34%. The specimen was blood. Receptors originate from a woman aged 30 to 39 with Graves' hyperthyroidism that later progressed to Graves' ophthalmopathy.

This clonotype was counted ten times or more. J is TRBJ2-5 and V is TRBV24-1; perhaps TRBD1 as D (5 bases). In germline, CDR1 is KGHDR, CDR2 SFDVKD. The CDR3 length is 17 residues. V was clipped by 6 bases and J by 2 bases, with 21 bases between them. The CDR3 DNA reads as TGTGCCACCAGTAGCATCCCAGACAGCGCGGTGCAAGAGACCCAGTACTTC. Its protein is CATSSIPDSAVQETQYF.

This clonotype occurred many times. J is TRBJ1-5 and V is TRBV19, with D hard to call. The CDR3 totals 15 residues. Germline V lookup: CDR1 LNHDA, CDR2 SQIVND (reference sequence). Trimming took 3 bases from V and 0 from J, leaving 9 bases between them. Written as DNA, the CDR3 is TGTGCCAGTAGTATCATGGGGTATAGCAATCAGCCCCAGCATTTT. The encoded protein is CASSIMGYSNQPQHF.

There are many counts of this clonotype. The V call is TRBV11-2, the J call TRBJ2-5; 11 bases map to TRBD2. The V and J ends lost 1 base and 2 bases, in that order; junction bases with no gene match: 9. The CDR3 is 18 residues long. Germline V gives CDR1 SGHAT, CDR2 FQNNGV. In DNA, the CDR3 is TGTGCCAGCAGCTTAGTTGAGGGACTAGCGGACCAACAAGAGACCCAGTACTTC. Amino acids: CASSLVEGLADQQETQYF.

In its sample, this clonotype was seen many times. The chain joins TRBV12-3 or TRBV12-4 to TRBJ2-7; TRBD1 agrees at 9 bases. With 6 bases clipped from V and 0 bases from J, the junction kept 9 bases outside the gene matches. This CDR3 region has 16 residues. CDR3 nucleotides: TGTGCCAGCAGCCCTGGACAGGGGCGGAGCTCCTACGAGCAGTACTTC. As protein: CASSPGQGRSSYEQYF.

This clonotype was recorded many times. V and J are TRBV2 and TRBJ2-7; weak D call: TRBD2 (6 bases). V lost 2 bases and J lost 2, with 13 bases in between. Germline V CDR1 and CDR2: SNHLY, FYNNEI. This CDR3 spans 15 amino acids. This CDR3 reads CASSEIAGRPYEQYF. CDR3 nucleotides: TGTGCCAGCAGTGAAATCGCGGGAAGACCCTACGAGCAGTACTTC.

This clonotype was seen repeatedly, ten times or more. The genes are TRBV6-1 and TRBJ1-1, with D possibly being TRBD1 (6 bases). In germline, CDR1 is MNHNS, CDR2 SASEGT. V was trimmed by 7 bases and J by 5 bases, leaving 14 bases between them. The length of the CDR3 is 13 residues. CDR3 DNA sequence: TGTGCCAGCAAGCGGACAGCCGGAACTGAAGCTTTCTTT. As protein: CASKRTAGTEAFF.

This clonotype has ten or more counts. The chain employs TRBV7-2 and TRBJ2-1, with TRBD2 matching over 7 bases. The germline V gene encodes CDR1 SGHTA and CDR2 FQGNSA. Germline trimming cut 3 bases from V and 8 bases from J; bases unmatched to any gene: 10. This CDR3 region has 15 residues. The CDR3: CASSFREGHRHEQFF. The CDR3, as DNA: TGTGCCAGCAGCTTTAGGGAGGGCCATCGTCATGAGCAGTTCTTC.

This clonotype turned up a few times. This chain links TRBV5-6 with TRBJ2-7, with 7 nucleotides matching TRBD2. Per the germline V gene, CDR1 is SGHDT and CDR2 is YYEEEE. The CDR3 contains 14 residues. V gave up 3 bases and J gave up 4 bases; unmatched junction bases: 7. This chain's CDR3 is CASSSGPGGYEQYF. The CDR3 bases are TGTGCCAGCAGCTCCGGGCCGGGGGGTTACGAGCAGTACTTC.

In its sample, this clonotype was seen many times. This chain joins TRBV20-1 and TRBJ1-1; D unclear. CDR1 DFQATT and CDR2 SNEGSKA come from the germline V gene (reference sequence). CDR3 length: 14 residues. V was clipped by 3 bases and J by 11 bases, with 22 bases between them. CDR3 in DNA: TGCAGTGCTAGTAGGTCGGGCTTCCTCAAGGAGGCTTTCTTT. Protein product: CSASRSGFLKEAFF.

J is TRBJ2-7 and V is TRBV4-1; TRBD2 might be the D (5 bases). From germline, CDR1 is MGHRA and CDR2 YSYEKL. This CDR3 is 15 amino acids long. V lost 4 bases and J 0 bases, leaving 13 bases between the germline ends. The CDR3 reads CASSRTGISSYEQYF. The DNA for the CDR3 is TGCGCCAGCAGCCGGACGGGAATAAGCTCCTACGAGCAGTACTTC.

This clonotype was recorded only once. The chain joins TRBV2 to TRBJ1-2; D remains ambiguous. Germline CDR1 and CDR2: SNHLY and FYNNEI. Trimming shortened V by 7 bases and J by 5 bases, and 23 bases separated the two germline ends. The CDR3 covers 16 residues. CDR3: CASTLIPNTGGYGYTF. In nucleotides, the CDR3 is TGTGCCAGCACCCTCATTCCTAACACGGGCGGGTATGGCTACACCTTC.

This clonotype was picked up a small number of times. In nucleotides, the CDR3 is TGTGCCAGCACGACACAAAACTATGGCTACACCTTC. Translation gives CASTTQNYGYTF. This chain uses TRBV28 with TRBJ1-2; D call uncertain. The germline gives CDR1 MDHEN, CDR2 SYDVKM. The CDR3 loop spans 12 amino acids. V lost 7 bases, J lost 2 bases, and 8 bases lay in between.

This clonotype appeared once. This chain joins TRBV6-4 and TRBJ2-2; 7 bases line up with TRBD2. Looked up from germline, CDR1 is MRHNA and CDR2 is SNTAGT. J gave up 5 bases and V 7 bases, and 7 bases lay outside the gene matches. The CDR3 extends over 14 amino acids. This chain's CDR3 is CASTQGAGTGELFF. CDR3 in DNA: TGTGCCAGCACGCAGGGAGCGGGGACCGGGGAGCTGTTTTTT.

This clonotype came up many times. This rearrangement joins TRBV6-6 to TRBJ2-3, with a possible D match to TRBD1 (6 bases). V was pared by 3 bases and J by 5 bases, with 15 bases between. The germline V gene encodes CDR1 MNHNY and CDR2 SVGAGI (reference sequence). This CDR3 is 15 amino acids long. CDR3 sequence reads: CASSYFLQGKDTQYF. DNA of the CDR3: TGTGCCAGCAGTTATTTTTTGCAGGGGAAAGATACGCAGTATTTT.

Concerning this clonotype: A much larger clone differs by one base, so this may be a read error. The chain combines TRBV6-9 with TRBJ2-7; tentatively, D is TRBD2 (6 bases). V dropped 5 bases and J dropped 3 bases, with 14 bases sitting between them. CDR1 and CDR2 (germline): MNHGY, SVAAGI. CDR3 length equals 14 residues. The CDR3, as DNA: TGTGCCAGCAGTGCCGGGACTCAATTCTACGAGCAGTACTTC. Translated, it gives CASSAGTQFYEQYF.

This clonotype was observed a handful of times. The chain joins TRBV2 to TRBJ1-5; no firm D call. V shed 5 bases and J shed 5 bases, with 13 bases lying between them. Germline V lookup: CDR1 SNHLY, CDR2 FYNNEI. The CDR3 runs to 14 residues. The CDR3 DNA reads TGTGCCAGCAGTCCCACCTCTGTTGATCAGCCCCAGCATTTT. Residues: CASSPTSVDQPQHF.

In this sample, this clonotype turned up many times. The chain couples TRBV29-1 to TRBJ1-1, with 8 bases that match TRBD1. The germline V gene has CDR1 SQVTM and CDR2 ANQGSEA. The CDR3 extends over 13 amino acids. Losses at the gene ends were 8 bases for V and 5 bases for J; bases not matched to a gene: 10. Here the CDR3 DNA reads TGCAGCTCGGTAGGACAGGGTTGGACTGAAGCTTTCTTT. Its translation: CSSVGQGWTEAFF.

This clonotype has more than one count but fewer than ten. V gene TRBV12-3 or TRBV12-4 combines with J gene TRBJ2-2, with TRBD2 matching over 12 bases. CDR3 length equals 14 residues. Trimming cost V 11 bases and J 8 bases; bases outside gene matches: 9. In DNA, the CDR3 is TGTGCCGATTCTAGCGGGGGGGCTATGGGGGAGCTGTTTTTT. Its translation is CADSSGGAMGELFF.

The sample holds a few counts of this clonotype. The V gene is TRBV12-3 or TRBV12-4, the J gene TRBJ2-2; TRBD2 aligns across 11 bases. With V trimmed by 2 bases and J by 5 bases, 4 bases remained unmatched. The CDR3 is 16 amino acids. CDR3 amino acids: CASSLSPSGGTGELFF. The DNA for the CDR3 is TGTGCCAGCAGTTTATCCCCTAGCGGGGGGACCGGGGAGCTGTTTTTT.

In its sample, this clonotype was seen many times. The V and J genes are TRBV28 and TRBJ1-1; D is possibly TRBD1 (5 bases). The V end lost 3 bases, the J end lost 2 bases, and 13 bases lay between the germline ends. CDR3 length equals 15 residues. Per germline, CDR1 MDHEN and CDR2 SYDVKM. The CDR3 region is CASSLGPRVNTEAFF. CDR3 DNA: TGTGCCAGCAGTTTGGGACCGAGGGTCAACACTGAAGCTTTCTTT.

In its sample, this clonotype was seen many times. The chain is built from TRBV29-1 and TRBJ2-3; D is unclear. V was shortened by 4 bases and J by 0 bases, with 8 bases between the two germline ends. The CDR3 loop spans 13 amino acids. Germline V gene lookup returns CDR1 SQVTM and CDR2 ANQGSEA. CDR3: CSVVGRSTDTQYF. CDR3 coding DNA: TGCAGCGTTGTAGGCCGGAGCACAGATACGCAGTATTTT.

The chain employs TRBV5-1 and TRBJ2-3; 12 bases are shared with TRBD2. The CDR3 spans 16 residues. Germline V gene sequence: CDR1 SGHRS, CDR2 YFSETQ. V trimming: 4 bases; J trimming: 3 bases; junction bases outside the gene matches: 6. CDR3 in DNA: TGCGCCAGCAGCACTGGACTAGCGGGGATAACAGATACGCAGTATTTT. Its translation: CASSTGLAGITDTQYF.

This clonotype was observed many times. CDR3 amino acids: CASSRGTTGTSDYEQYF. Here the CDR3 DNA reads TGTGCCAGCAGCCGAGGGACCACCGGGACTAGCGACTACGAGCAGTACTTC. The rearrangement uses TRBV7-9 and TRBJ2-7, with 10 bases fitting TRBD2. CDR3 size: 17 residues. V gave up 5 bases and J gave up 3 bases; unmatched junction bases: 13. The germline V gene encodes CDR1 SEHNR and CDR2 FQNEAQ (reference sequence).

This clonotype was detected ten times or more. The V gene is TRBV5-1, the J gene TRBJ2-3; D possibly matches TRBD1 or TRBD2 (5 bases each). Germline values: CDR1 SGHRS, CDR2 YFSETQ. The CDR3 covers 15 residues. Trimming cost V 8 bases and J 1 base, with 17 bases left between them. CDR3 DNA sequence: TGCGCCAGTAAATACGTGAGGGGAGGCACAGATACGCAGTATTTT. Encoded protein: CASKYVRGGTDTQYF.

The table lists this clonotype with many counts. The chain carries TRBV14 and TRBJ2-7; TRBD1 aligns across 10 bases. Germline V lookup: CDR1 SGHDN, CDR2 FVKESK. This CDR3 region has 16 residues. V shed 1 base, J shed 3 bases, and the junction held 6 bases outside the gene matches. CDR3: CASSQAAGQGIYEQYF. CDR3 sequence (DNA): TGTGCCAGCAGCCAAGCTGCGGGACAGGGGATCTACGAGCAGTACTTC.

This clonotype was observed at least ten times. This chain links TRBV28 with TRBJ2-7; 8 bases are a match to TRBD1. The germline CDR1 and CDR2 sequences are MDHEN and SYDVKM. CDR3 size: 16 residues. After removal of 4 bases from V and 0 bases from J, the junction contained 8 bases not matched to a gene. The CDR3 protein is CASSSSRDRFSYEQYF. The CDR3 nucleotides are TGTGCCAGCAGTTCTTCCCGGGACAGGTTCTCCTACGAGCAGTACTTC.